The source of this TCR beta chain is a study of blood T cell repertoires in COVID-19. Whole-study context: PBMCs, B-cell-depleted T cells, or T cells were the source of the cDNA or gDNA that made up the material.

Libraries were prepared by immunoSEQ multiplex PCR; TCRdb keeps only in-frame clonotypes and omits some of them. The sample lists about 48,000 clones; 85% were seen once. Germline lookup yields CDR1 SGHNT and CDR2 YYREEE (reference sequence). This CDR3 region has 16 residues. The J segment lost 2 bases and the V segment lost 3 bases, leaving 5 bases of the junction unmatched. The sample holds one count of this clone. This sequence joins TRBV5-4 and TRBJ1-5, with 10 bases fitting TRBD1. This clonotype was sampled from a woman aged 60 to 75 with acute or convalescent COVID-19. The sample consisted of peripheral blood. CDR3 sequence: CASSYDRGLGNQPQHF. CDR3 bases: TGTGCCAGCAGCTACGACAGGGGGCTTGGCAATCAGCCCCAGCATTTT.